Below are 27 T cell receptor beta chains sequenced from a single sample in a study of beta chain features in type 1 diabetes. Reverse transcribing all isolated RNA meant expressed TCRB transcripts were sequenced. This table comes from immunoSEQ multiplex PCR, and its TCRdb copy is limited to in-frame clones, with some not included. The profile shows 450,000 or so clones, about an eighth of them singletons. Sequencing was done on a sample of naive CD4+ T cells from blood. The receptors here all came from a young woman in good health.

This clone was detected only a few times. V usage is TRBV5-6 and J usage is TRBJ2-3; 8 bases match TRBD1. CDR3 length: 14 amino acids. The germline gives CDR1 SGHDT, CDR2 YYEEEE. The junction had 3 bases not matched to a gene; V was cut back by 5 bases and J by 1 base. This chain's CDR3 is CASRAGGRTDTQYF. In DNA, the CDR3 is TGTGCCAGCAGGGCAGGGGGCCGCACAGATACGCAGTATTTT.

The chain couples TRBV11-2 to TRBJ2-5; 9 bases agree with TRBD2. The CDR3 contains 13 residues. Germline-derived CDR1 and CDR2 are SGHAT and FQNNGV. With 5 bases clipped from V and 5 bases from J, the junction kept 3 bases outside the gene matches. CDR3 protein: CASSAGLAETQYF. DNA for the CDR3: TGTGCCAGCAGCGCTGGACTAGCGGAGACCCAGTACTTC.

This clone occurred a few times. The chain is built from TRBV5-1 and TRBJ2-1; TRBD2 aligns across 11 bases. The germline V gene has CDR1 SGHRS and CDR2 YFSETQ. The V gene end was trimmed by 3 bases and the J gene end by 2 bases; junction bases not matched to a gene: 4. The CDR3 has 16 amino acids. CDR3 loop: CASSSGLAETYNEQFF. The CDR3 nucleotides are TGCGCCAGCAGCTCGGGACTAGCGGAAACCTACAATGAGCAGTTCTTC.

There are a few counts of this clone. This sequence joins TRBV18 and TRBJ1-2, with 9 bases that match TRBD1. V shed 3 bases and J 0 bases; nucleotides not matched to a gene: 14. Germline CDR1 is KGHSH and CDR2 is LQKENI. The CDR3 has 19 residues. The CDR3 protein is CASSPLGQGPPEANYGYTF. CDR3 nucleotide sequence: TGTGCCAGCTCACCCCTTGGACAGGGGCCGCCTGAAGCTAACTATGGCTACACCTTC.

The CDR3 nucleotides are TGCAGCGTTGCTCAGGAGGCCTACGAGCAGTACTTC. It is translated as CSVAQEAYEQYF. The chain is built from TRBV29-1 and TRBJ2-7; possibly TRBD2 for D (5 bases). The CDR3 spans 12 residues. V was shortened by 4 bases and J by 2 bases, with 9 bases between the two germline ends. Germline V CDR1 and CDR2: SQVTM, ANQGSEA.

This clone has more than one count but fewer than ten. J is TRBJ2-1 and V is TRBV5-4; 7 bases fit TRBD2. The germline V gene encodes CDR1 SGHNT and CDR2 YYREEE (reference sequence). Trimming removed 4 bases from V and 2 bases from J; junction bases left unmatched: 9. This CDR3 is built from 16 residues. CDR3 bases: TGTGCCAGCAGCAGTAAGACTAGCAGGCCCTACAATGAGCAGTTCTTC. Translated, it gives CASSSKTSRPYNEQFF.

This clone came up a few times. The J gene is TRBJ2-7, the V gene TRBV7-8; no clear D. The CDR3 length is 14 residues. Germline V gene data show CDR1 as SGHVS and CDR2 as FQNEAQ. V lost 3 bases to trimming and J lost 6 bases, with 15 bases between them. The CDR3 bases are TGTGCCAGCAGCTTTAACGCCCGGGCCAGCGAGCAGTACGTC. It is translated as CASSFNARASEQYV.

This rearrangement joins TRBV5-4 to TRBJ2-3; perhaps TRBD2 as D (5 bases). Trimming removed 4 bases from V and 5 bases from J, with 17 bases in between. The germline CDR1 and CDR2 sequences are SGHNT and YYREEE (reference sequence). The length of the CDR3 is 15 residues. The CDR3 coding sequence is TGTGCCAGCAGCCTGGAAAGCTCTGCGGGAGATACGCAGTATTTT. It yields the protein CASSLESSAGDTQYF.

In this sample, this clone turned up a few times. This chain connects TRBV29-1 to TRBJ1-1, with TRBD1 matching 7 bases. CDR1 SQVTM and CDR2 ANQGSEA come from the germline V gene. This CDR3 spans 13 amino acids. Unmatched junction bases numbered 6, after V lost 4 bases and J lost 4 bases. Written as DNA, the CDR3 is TGCAGCGTTGGCCCGGGACAGTTCACTGAAGCTTTCTTT. This gives the protein CSVGPGQFTEAFF.

The V gene is TRBV7-2, the J gene TRBJ2-5; 13 positions agree with TRBD2. Unmatched junction bases numbered 8, after V lost 5 bases and J lost 5 bases. Germline-derived CDR1 and CDR2 are SGHTA and FQGNSA. This CDR3 is 16 amino acids long. The CDR3 sequence is CASSARTSGRSETQYF. In DNA form, the CDR3 reads TGTGCCAGCAGCGCCCGGACTAGCGGGAGATCGGAGACCCAGTACTTC.

The J gene is TRBJ2-7, the V gene TRBV18; the match to TRBD1 covers 8 bases. This CDR3 is built from 14 residues. Germline assignment: CDR1 KGHSH and CDR2 LQKENI. Trimming removed 3 bases from V and 5 bases from J; junction bases left unmatched: 6. CDR3 nucleotides: TGTGCCAGCTCACCTGACAGGGGTAACGACGAGCAGTACGTC. Translating gives CASSPDRGNDEQYV.

This clone was counted between two and nine times. The chain's CDR3 is CASMVGRDTEAFF. For the CDR3, the DNA is TGTGCCAGCATGGTGGGTCGGGACACTGAAGCTTTCTTT. The chain uses TRBV2 and TRBJ1-1; D remains unclear. Germline lookup yields CDR1 SNHLY and CDR2 FYNNEI. The CDR3 is 13 residues long. V was cut by 7 bases and J by 3 bases, with 12 bases left in between.

The sample holds a few counts of this clone. This chain joins TRBV20-1 and TRBJ2-7, with TRBD1 matching over 9 bases. Germline V gene data show CDR1 as DFQATT and CDR2 as SNEGSKA (reference sequence). The CDR3 is made up of 11 amino acids. The CDR3 nucleotides read TGCAGTGCTAGAGATAGGACAGGGGCGGTCGTC. It specifies CSARDRTGAVV.

This clone has a handful of counts. This sequence joins TRBV9 and TRBJ2-7, with 11 bases aligning to TRBD2. J lost 7 bases, V lost 3 bases, and 6 bases had no gene match. CDR1 and CDR2 (germline): SGDLS, YYNGEE. This CDR3 contains 14 residues. The DNA of the CDR3 is TGTGCCAGCAGCGCTAGCGGGAGGAGGGAGGAGCAGTACTTC. Translating it yields CASSASGRREEQYF.

CDR3 protein: CASSFNTDTQYF. The CDR3 nucleotides are TGTGCCAGCAGTTTCAACACAGATACGCAGTATTTT. This chain links TRBV27 with TRBJ2-3; unclear D gene. The length of the CDR3 is 12 residues. Trimming shortened V by 3 bases and J by 2 bases, and 3 bases separated the two germline ends. Germline loops: CDR1 MNHEY, CDR2 SMNVEV (reference sequence).

This clone has more than one count but fewer than ten. V usage is TRBV7-2 and J usage is TRBJ1-4; possibly TRBD1 for D (5 bases). The V end lost 3 bases, the J end lost 1 base, and 6 bases lay between the germline ends. Germline V gene lookup returns CDR1 SGHTA and CDR2 FQGNSA. The CDR3 sequence is 14 residues long. CDR3 protein: CASSFGGTNEKLFF. The CDR3 DNA reads as TGTGCCAGCAGCTTCGGGGGAACTAATGAAAAACTGTTTTTT.

This chain links TRBV4-1 with TRBJ2-5; 10 positions agree with TRBD1. CDR1 and CDR2 (germline): MGHRA, YSYEKL. Trimming at V came to 1 base and at J to 2 bases, leaving 4 bases not matched to a gene. This CDR3 has 16 residues. CDR3 sequence (DNA): TGCGCCAGCAGCCAAGGACAGGGGGCCCTTCAAGAGACCCAGTACTTC. Amino acid sequence: CASSQGQGALQETQYF.

The sample holds a few counts of this clone. J is TRBJ2-5 and V is TRBV5-1; D gene ambiguous. This CDR3 has 13 amino acids. Germline values: CDR1 SGHRS, CDR2 YFSETQ. V lost 4 bases, J lost 0 bases, and 7 bases lay in between. CDR3 residues: CASSNANQETQYF. CDR3 DNA sequence: TGCGCCAGCAGCAATGCCAACCAAGAGACCCAGTACTTC.

V usage is TRBV25-1 and J usage is TRBJ2-2; 8 nucleotides agree with TRBD1. The CDR3 totals 14 residues. Germline V gene sequence: CDR1 MGHDK, CDR2 SYGVNS. The junction had 6 bases not matched to a gene; V was cut back by 7 bases and J by 5 bases. The CDR3 DNA reads TGTGCCAGCACTATCACAGGGGGAACCGGGGAGCTGTTTTTT. It yields the protein CASTITGGTGELFF.

The rearrangement joins TRBV4-3 to TRBJ2-2; TRBD2 agrees at 12 bases. The CDR3 is 17 residues long. V lost 5 bases, J lost 7 bases, and 11 bases stayed unmatched. Germline CDR1 reads LGHNA; CDR2 reads YSLEER. CDR3 nucleotides: TGCGCCAGCAGCTTCCGACTAGCGGGGGCCCTCGGCGGGGAGCTGTTTTTT. It translates to CASSFRLAGALGGELFF.

V usage is TRBV2 and J usage is TRBJ2-2, with 9 bases identical to TRBD2. Germline V gene data show CDR1 as SNHLY and CDR2 as FYNNEI. V lost 8 bases to trimming and J lost 2 bases; unmatched junction nucleotides: 6. The CDR3 has 15 residues. The CDR3 spells CASSKRGENTGELFF. CDR3 bases: TGTGCCAGCTCTAAGCGGGGGGAAAACACCGGGGAGCTGTTTTTT. Using reference TRBV2 and TRBJ2-2 for the parts outside the CDR3, the full variable domain is EPEVTQTPSHQVTQMGQEVILRCVPISNHLYFYWYRQILGQKVEFLVSFYNNEISEKSEIFDDQFSVERPDGSNFTLKIRSTKLEDSAMYFCASSKRGENTGELFFGEGSRLTVL.

This clone showed up just a few times. The chain uses TRBV11-3 and TRBJ2-3; D call uncertain. V shed 7 bases and J shed 2 bases, with 10 bases lying between them. The CDR3 has 13 amino acids. Germline V lookup: CDR1 SGHNT, CDR2 YENEEA. The CDR3 spells CASTRTATDTQYF. For the CDR3, the DNA is TGTGCCAGCACCAGGACCGCCACAGATACGCAGTATTTT.

The CDR3 region is CASSSGDLWAFF. For the CDR3, the DNA is TGTGCCAGCAGCTCAGGCGACTTGTGGGCTTTCTTT. The chain recombines TRBV7-9 with TRBJ1-1; D gene unclear. Germline V gives CDR1 SEHNR, CDR2 FQNEAQ (reference sequence). The length of the CDR3 is 12 residues. V was trimmed by 4 bases and J by 11 bases, leaving 14 bases between them.

The table lists this clone with a few counts. The gene calls are TRBV7-2 and TRBJ2-3; 9 positions match TRBD2. J gave up 4 bases and V 0 bases, and 8 bases lay outside the gene matches. Germline CDR1 is SGHTA and CDR2 is FQGNSA. The CDR3 loop spans 17 amino acids. The CDR3 region has the DNA TGTGCCAGCAGCTTAGCACCCCAAGCGGGGGGCGCAGATACGCAGTATTTT. Translation gives CASSLAPQAGGADTQYF.

The table lists this clone with a few counts. The rearrangement links TRBV7-9 to TRBJ1-1, with D tentatively TRBD1 (6 bases). The germline V and J ends were trimmed by 0 bases and 11 bases, with 13 bases remaining between them. This CDR3 region has 13 residues. Per the germline V gene, CDR1 is SEHNR and CDR2 is FQNEAQ (reference sequence). CDR3 loop: CASSLAGSGVAFF. Written as DNA, the CDR3 is TGTGCCAGCAGCTTAGCAGGGTCAGGGGTGGCTTTCTTT.

In the case of this clone: Other DNA sequences in the same sample also yield this CDR3. V gene TRBV9 combines with J gene TRBJ2-1; 9 bases map to TRBD2. J was trimmed by 4 bases and V by 3 bases; bases with no gene match: 5. This CDR3 contains 15 residues. The germline V gene encodes CDR1 SGDLS and CDR2 YYNGEE. The CDR3 sequence is CASSAGLAGYNEQFF. DNA of the CDR3: TGTGCCAGCAGCGCGGGACTAGCCGGGTACAATGAGCAGTTCTTC.

J is TRBJ2-1 and V is TRBV12-5; a possible D gene is TRBD1 (6 bases). Germline values: CDR1 LGHNT, CDR2 FRNRAP. V gave up 6 bases and J gave up 7 bases, with 19 bases separating them. This CDR3 contains 15 residues. Written as DNA, the CDR3 is TGTGCTAGTGGGACGACAGGAATGGGTTATAATGAGCAGTTCTTC. This codes for CASGTTGMGYNEQFF.